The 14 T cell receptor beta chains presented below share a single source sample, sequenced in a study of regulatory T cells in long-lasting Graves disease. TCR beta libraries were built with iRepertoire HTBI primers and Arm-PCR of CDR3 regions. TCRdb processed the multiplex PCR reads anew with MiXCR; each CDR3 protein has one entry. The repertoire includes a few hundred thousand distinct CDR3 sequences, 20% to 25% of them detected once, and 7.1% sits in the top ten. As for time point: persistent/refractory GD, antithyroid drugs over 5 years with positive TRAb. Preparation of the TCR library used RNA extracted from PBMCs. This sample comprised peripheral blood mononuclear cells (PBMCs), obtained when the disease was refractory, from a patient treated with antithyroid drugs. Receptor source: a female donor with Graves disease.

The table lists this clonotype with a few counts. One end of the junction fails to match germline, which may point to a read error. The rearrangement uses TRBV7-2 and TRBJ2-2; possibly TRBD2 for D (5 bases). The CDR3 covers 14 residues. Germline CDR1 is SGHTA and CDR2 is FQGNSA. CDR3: CASSLGVRTGEPFF. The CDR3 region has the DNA TGTGCCAGCAGCTTAGGGGTCAGGACCGGGGAGCCGTTTTTT.

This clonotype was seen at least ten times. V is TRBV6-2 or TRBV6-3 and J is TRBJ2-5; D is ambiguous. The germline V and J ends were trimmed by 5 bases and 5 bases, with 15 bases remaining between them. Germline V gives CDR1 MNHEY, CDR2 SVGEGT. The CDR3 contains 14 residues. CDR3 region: CASSRPNVVETQYF. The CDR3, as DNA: TGTGCCAGCAGTAGGCCTAATGTGGTTGAGACCCAGTACTTC.

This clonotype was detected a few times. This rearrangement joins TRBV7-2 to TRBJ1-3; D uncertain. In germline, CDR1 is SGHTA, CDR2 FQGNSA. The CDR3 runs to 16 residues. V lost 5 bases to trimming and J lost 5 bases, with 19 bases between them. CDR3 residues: CASSPDPYGIRNTIYF. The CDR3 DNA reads TGTGCCAGCAGCCCCGACCCTTATGGGATTCGAAACACCATATATTTT.

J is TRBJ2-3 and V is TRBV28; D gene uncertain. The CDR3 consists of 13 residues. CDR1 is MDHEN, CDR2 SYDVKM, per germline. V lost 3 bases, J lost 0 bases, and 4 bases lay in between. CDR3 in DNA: TGTGCCAGCAGTTTTGGGAGCACAGATACGCAGTATTTT. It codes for CASSFGSTDTQYF.

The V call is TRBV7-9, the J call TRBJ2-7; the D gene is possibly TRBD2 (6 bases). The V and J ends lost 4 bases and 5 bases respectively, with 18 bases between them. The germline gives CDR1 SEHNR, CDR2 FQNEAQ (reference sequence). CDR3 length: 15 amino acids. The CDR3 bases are TGTGCCAGCAGCTCCTCCGGGAGAGGGCTACACGAGCAGTACTTC. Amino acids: CASSSSGRGLHEQYF.

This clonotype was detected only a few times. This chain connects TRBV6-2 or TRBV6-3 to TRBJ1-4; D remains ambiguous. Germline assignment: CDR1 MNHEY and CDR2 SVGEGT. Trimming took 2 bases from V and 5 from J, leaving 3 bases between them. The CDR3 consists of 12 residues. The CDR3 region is CASSYVNEKLFF. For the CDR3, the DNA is TGTGCCAGCAGTTACGTCAATGAAAAACTGTTTTTT.

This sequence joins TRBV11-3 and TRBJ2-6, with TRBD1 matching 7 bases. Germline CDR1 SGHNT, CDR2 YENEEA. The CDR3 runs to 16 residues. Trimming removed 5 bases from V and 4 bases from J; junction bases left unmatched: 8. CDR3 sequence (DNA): TGTGCCAGCAGCATCGTACAGGGGTCCGGGGCCAACGTCCTGACTTTC. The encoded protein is CASSIVQGSGANVLTF. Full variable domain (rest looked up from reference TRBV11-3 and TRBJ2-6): EAGVVQSPRYKIIEKKQPVAFWCNPISGHNTLYWYLQNLGQGPELLIRYENEEAVDDSQLPKDRFSAERLKGVDSTLKIQPAELGDSAVYLCASSIVQGSGANVLTFGAGSRLTVL.

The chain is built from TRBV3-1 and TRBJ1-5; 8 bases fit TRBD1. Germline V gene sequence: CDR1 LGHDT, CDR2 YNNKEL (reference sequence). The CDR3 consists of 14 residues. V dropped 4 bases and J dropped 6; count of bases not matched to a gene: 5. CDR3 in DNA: TGTGCCAGCAGCCTGCAGGGGGCGAGTCAGCCCCAGCATTTT. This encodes CASSLQGASQPQHF.

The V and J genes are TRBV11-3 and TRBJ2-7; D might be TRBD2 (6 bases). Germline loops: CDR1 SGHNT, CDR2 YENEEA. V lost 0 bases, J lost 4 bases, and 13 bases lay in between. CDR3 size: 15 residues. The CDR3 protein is CASSLDGDSPYEQYF. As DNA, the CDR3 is TGTGCCAGCAGCTTAGATGGGGACTCGCCTTACGAGCAGTACTTC.

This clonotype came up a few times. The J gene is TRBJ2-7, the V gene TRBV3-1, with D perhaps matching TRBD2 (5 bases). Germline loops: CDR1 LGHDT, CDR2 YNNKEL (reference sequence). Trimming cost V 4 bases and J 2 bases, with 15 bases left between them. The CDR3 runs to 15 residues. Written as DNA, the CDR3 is TGTGCCAGCAGCCCCGTTGCGGGCTACACCTACGAGCAGTACTTC. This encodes CASSPVAGYTYEQYF.

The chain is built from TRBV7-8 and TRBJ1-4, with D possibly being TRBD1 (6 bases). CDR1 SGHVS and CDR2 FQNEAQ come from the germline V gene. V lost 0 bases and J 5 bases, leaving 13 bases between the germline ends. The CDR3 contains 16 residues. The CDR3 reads CASSLARFRGNEKLFF. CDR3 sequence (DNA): TGTGCCAGCAGCTTAGCTCGTTTCAGGGGCAATGAAAAACTGTTTTTT.

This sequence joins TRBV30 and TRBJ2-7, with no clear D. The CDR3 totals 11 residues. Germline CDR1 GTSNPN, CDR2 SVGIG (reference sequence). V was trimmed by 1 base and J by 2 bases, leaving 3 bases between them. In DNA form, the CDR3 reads TGTGCCTGGAGTGCGCCCTACGAGCAGTACTTC. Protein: CAWSAPYEQYF.

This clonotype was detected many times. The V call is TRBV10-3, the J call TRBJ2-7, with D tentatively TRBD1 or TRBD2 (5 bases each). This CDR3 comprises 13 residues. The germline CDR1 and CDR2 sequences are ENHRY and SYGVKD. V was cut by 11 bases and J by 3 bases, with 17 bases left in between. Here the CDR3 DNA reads TGTGCCGTCCGGGGCCCGATTTTCTACGAGCAGTACTTC. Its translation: CAVRGPIFYEQYF.

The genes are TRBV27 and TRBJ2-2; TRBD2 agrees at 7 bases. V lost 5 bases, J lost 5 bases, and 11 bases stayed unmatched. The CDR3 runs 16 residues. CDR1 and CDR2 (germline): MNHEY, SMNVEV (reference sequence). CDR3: CASSRLSEGGTGELFF. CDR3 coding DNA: TGTGCCAGCAGTCGCCTGTCGGAGGGAGGGACCGGGGAGCTGTTTTTT.